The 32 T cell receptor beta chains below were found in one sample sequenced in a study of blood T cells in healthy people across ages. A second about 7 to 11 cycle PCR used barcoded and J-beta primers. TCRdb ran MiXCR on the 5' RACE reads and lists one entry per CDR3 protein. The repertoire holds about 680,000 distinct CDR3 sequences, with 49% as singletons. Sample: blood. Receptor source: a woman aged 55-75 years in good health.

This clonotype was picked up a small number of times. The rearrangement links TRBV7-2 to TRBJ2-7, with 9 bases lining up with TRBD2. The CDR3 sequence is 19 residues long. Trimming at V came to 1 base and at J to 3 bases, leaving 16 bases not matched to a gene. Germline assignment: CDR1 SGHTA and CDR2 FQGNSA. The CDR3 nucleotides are TGTGCCAGCAGCTTAGAGGGGGACCCGCTAGCGGGGACCTTCTACGAGCAGTACTTC. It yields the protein CASSLEGDPLAGTFYEQYF.

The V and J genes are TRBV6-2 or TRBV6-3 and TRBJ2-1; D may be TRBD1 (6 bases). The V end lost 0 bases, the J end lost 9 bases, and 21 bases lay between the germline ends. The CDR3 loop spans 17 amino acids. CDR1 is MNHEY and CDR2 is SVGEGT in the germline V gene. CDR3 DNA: TGTGCCAGCAGTTACTCGAATGCCCAGGGGCCGAGGGGTGAGCAGTTCTTC. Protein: CASSYSNAQGPRGEQFF.

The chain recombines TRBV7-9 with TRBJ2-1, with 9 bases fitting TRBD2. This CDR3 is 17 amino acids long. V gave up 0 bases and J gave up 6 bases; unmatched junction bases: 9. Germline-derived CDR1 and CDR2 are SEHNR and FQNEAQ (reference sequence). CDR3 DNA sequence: TGTGCCAGCAGCTTAGCCATGACTAGCGGTTACTGCAATGAGCAGTTCTTC. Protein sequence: CASSLAMTSGYCNEQFF.

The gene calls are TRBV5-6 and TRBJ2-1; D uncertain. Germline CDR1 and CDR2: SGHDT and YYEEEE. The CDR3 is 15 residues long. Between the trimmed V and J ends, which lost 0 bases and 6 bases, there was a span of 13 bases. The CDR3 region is CASSLDGRQSNEQFF. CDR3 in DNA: TGTGCCAGCAGCTTGGACGGTAGGCAAAGCAATGAGCAGTTCTTC.

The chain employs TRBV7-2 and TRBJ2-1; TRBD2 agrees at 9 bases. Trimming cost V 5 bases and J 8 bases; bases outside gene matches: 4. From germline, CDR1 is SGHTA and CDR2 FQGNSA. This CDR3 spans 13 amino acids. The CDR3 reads CASSPSGNYEQFF. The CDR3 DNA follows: TGTGCCAGCAGCCCTAGCGGGAACTATGAGCAGTTCTTC.

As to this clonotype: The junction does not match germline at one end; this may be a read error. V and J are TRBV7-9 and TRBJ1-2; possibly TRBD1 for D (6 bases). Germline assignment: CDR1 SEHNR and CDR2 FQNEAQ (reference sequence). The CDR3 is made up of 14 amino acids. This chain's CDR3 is CAGSFREGQGGYTF. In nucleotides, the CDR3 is TGTGCCGGCAGCTTTAGGGAGGGACAAGGAGGCTACACCTTC.

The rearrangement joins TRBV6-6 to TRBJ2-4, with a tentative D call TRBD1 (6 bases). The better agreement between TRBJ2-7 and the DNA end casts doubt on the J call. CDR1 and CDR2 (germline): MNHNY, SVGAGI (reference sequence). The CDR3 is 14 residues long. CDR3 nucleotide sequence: TGTGCCAGCAGTTACCAGGGGCGCGACGACGAGCAGTACTTC. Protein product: CASSYQGRDDEQYF.

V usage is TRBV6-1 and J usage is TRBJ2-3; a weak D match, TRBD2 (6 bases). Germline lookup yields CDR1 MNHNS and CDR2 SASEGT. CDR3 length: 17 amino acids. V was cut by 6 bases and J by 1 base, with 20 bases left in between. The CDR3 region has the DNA TGTGCCAGCAGCCCACGGAGGGGTCCTTCTGGCACAGATACGCAGTATTTT. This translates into CASSPRRGPSGTDTQYF.

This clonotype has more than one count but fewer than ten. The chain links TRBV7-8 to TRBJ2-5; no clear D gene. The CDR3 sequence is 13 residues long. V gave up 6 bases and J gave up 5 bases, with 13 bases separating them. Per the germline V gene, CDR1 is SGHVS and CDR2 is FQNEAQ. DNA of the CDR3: TGTGCCAGCAGTGGTAGAATTTTGGAGACCCAGTACTTC. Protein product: CASSGRILETQYF.

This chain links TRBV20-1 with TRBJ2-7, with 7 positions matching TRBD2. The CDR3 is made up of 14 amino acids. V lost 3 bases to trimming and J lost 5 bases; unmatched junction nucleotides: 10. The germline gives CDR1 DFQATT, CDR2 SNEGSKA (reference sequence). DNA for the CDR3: TGCAGTGCTAGGGGGTGGGGGAGGGTAAACGAGCAGTACTTC. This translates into CSARGWGRVNEQYF.

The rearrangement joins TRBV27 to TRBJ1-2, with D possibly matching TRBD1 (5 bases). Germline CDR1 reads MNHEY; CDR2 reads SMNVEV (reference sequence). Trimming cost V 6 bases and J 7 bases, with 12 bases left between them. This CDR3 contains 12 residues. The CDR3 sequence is CASRIMGGGYTF. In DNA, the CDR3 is TGTGCCAGCAGGATCATGGGGGGTGGCTACACCTTC.

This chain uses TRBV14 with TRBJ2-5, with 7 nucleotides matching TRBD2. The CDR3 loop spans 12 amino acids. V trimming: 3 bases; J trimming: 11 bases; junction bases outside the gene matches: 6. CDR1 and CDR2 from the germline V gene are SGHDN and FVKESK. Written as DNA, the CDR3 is TGTGCCAGCAGCCACACAGCGGGGAAGCAGTACTTC. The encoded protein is CASSHTAGKQYF.

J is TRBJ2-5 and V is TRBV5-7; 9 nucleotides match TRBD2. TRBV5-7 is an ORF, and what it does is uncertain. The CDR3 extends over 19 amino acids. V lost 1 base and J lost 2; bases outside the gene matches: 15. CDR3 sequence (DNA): TGTGCCAGCAGCTTGCCGACTAGCGGTGCCAACAGCCTGCAAGAGACCCAGTACTTC. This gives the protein CASSLPTSGANSLQETQYF.

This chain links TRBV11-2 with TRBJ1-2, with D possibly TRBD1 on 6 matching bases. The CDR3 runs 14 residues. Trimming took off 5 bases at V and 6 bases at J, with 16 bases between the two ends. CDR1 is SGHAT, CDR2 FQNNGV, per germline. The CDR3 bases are TGTGCCAGCAGCCCTCACAGGGAGGCCCATGGCTACACCTTC. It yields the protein CASSPHREAHGYTF. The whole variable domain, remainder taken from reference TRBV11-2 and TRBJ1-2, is EAGVAQSPRYKIIEKRQSVAFWCNPISGHATLYWYQQILGQGPKLLIQFQNNGVVDDSQLPKDRFSAERLKGVDSTLKIQPAKLEDSAVYLCASSPHREAHGYTFGSGTRLTVV.

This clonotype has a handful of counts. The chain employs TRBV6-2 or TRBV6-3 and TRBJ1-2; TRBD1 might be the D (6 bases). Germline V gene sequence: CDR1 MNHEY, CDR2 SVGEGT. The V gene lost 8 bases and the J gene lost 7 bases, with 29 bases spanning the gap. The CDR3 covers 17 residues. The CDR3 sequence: CASATKRLSQGSGGYTF. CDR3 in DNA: TGTGCCAGCGCTACCAAGCGACTTTCACAGGGAAGCGGTGGCTACACCTTC.

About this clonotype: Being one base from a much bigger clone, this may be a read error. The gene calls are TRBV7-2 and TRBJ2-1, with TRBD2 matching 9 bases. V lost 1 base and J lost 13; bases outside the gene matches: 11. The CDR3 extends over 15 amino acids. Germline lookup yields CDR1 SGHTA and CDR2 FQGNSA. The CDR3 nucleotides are TGTGCCAGCAGCTTAGATGTTAGCGGGAGTGCGACCCAGTTCTTC. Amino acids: CASSLDVSGSATQFF. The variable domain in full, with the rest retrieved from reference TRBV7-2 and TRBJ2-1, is GAGVSQSPSNKVTEKGKDVELRCDPISGHTALYWYRQSLGQGLEFLIYFQGNSAPDKSGLPSDRFSAERTGGSVSTLTIQRTQQEDSAVYLCASSLDVSGSATQFFGPGTRLTVL.

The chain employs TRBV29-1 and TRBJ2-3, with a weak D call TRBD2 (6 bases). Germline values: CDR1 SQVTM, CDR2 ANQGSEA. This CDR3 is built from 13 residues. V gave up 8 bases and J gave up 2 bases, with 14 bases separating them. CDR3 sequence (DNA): TGCAGCCAACGGGGGATGCTCACAGATACGCAGTATTTT. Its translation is CSQRGMLTDTQYF.

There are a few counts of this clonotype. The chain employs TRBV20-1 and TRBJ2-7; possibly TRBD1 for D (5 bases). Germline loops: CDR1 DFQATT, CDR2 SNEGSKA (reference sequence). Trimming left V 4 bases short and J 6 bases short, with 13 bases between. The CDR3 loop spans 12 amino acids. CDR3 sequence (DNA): TGCAGTGCTAATCCCAGGGAAGGCGAGCAGTACTTC. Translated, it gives CSANPREGEQYF.

The CDR3 DNA follows: TGTGCCAGCAGCGTGGGGGCAGGACACGGCTACACCTTC. Amino acids: CASSVGAGHGYTF. This chain connects TRBV5-6 to TRBJ1-2, with D maybe TRBD1 (6 bases). CDR1 and CDR2 from the germline V gene are SGHDT and YYEEEE. The germline V and J ends were trimmed by 4 bases and 8 bases, with 15 bases remaining between them. The CDR3 loop spans 13 amino acids.

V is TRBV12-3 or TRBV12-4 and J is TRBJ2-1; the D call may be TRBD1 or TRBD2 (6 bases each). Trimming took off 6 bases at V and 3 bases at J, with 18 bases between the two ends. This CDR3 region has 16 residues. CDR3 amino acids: CASRLPGAGGYNEQFF. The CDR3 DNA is TGTGCCAGCAGATTACCAGGGGCCGGGGGCTACAATGAGCAGTTCTTC.

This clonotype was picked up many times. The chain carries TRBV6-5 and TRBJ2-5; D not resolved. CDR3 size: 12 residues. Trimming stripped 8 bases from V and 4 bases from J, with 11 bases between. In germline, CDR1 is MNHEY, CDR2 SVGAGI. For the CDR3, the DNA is TGTGCCAGCGGCCCAAAGGGAGAGACCCAGTACTTC. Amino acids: CASGPKGETQYF.

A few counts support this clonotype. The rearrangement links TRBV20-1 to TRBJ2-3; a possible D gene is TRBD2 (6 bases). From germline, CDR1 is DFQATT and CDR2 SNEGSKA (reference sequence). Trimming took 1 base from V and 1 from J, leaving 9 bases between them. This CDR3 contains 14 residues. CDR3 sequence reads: CSARVWEGTDTQYF. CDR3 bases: TGCAGTGCTAGAGTTTGGGAGGGCACAGATACGCAGTATTTT.

The CDR3 region has the DNA TGTGCCAGCAGCCAAGACGGGGGGGCGCGTATGAACACTGAAGCTTTCTTT. Translation gives CASSQDGGARMNTEAFF. V is TRBV4-2 and J is TRBJ1-1; possible D gene TRBD1, 6 bases. The V gene lost 0 bases and the J gene lost 0 bases, with 14 bases spanning the gap. The CDR3 totals 17 residues. CDR1 and CDR2 from the germline V gene are LGHNA and YNFKEQ.

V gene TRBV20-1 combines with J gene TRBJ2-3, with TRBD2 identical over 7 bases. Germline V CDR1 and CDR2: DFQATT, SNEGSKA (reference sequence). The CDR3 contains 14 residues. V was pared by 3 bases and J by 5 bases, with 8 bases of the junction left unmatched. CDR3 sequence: CSASFAGEGDTQYF. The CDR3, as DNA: TGCAGTGCTAGCTTTGCGGGAGAGGGAGATACGCAGTATTTT.

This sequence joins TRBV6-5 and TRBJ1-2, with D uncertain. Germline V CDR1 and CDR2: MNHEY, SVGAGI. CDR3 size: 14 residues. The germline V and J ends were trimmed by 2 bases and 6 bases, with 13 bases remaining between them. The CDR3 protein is CASSYRFSINGYTF. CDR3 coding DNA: TGTGCCAGCAGTTACCGGTTTTCCATAAATGGCTACACCTTC.

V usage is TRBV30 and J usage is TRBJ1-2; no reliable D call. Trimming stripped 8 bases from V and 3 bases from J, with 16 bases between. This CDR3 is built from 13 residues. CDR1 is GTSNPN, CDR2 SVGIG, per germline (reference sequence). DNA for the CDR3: TGTGCCGCGCTGGCCAAGGAGCACTATGGCTACACCTTC. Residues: CAALAKEHYGYTF.

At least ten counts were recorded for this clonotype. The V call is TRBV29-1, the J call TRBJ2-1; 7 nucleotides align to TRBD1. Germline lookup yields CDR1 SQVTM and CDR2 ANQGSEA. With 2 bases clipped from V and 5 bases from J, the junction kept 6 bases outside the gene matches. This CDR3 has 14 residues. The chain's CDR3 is CSVEHGTANNEQFF. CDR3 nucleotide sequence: TGCAGCGTTGAACACGGGACAGCCAACAATGAGCAGTTCTTC.

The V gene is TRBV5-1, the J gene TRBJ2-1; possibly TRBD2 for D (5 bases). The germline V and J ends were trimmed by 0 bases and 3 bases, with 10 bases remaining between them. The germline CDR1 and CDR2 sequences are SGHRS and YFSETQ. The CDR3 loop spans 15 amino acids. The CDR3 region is CASSLAAGLYNEQFF. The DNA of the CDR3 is TGCGCCAGCAGCTTGGCGGCGGGTCTCTACAATGAGCAGTTCTTC. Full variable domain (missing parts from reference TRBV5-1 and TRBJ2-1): KAGVTQTPRYLIKTRGQQVTLSCSPISGHRSVSWYQQTPGQGLQFLFEYFSETQRNKGNFPGRFSGRQFSNSRSEMNVSTLELGDSALYLCASSLAAGLYNEQFFGPGTRLTVL.

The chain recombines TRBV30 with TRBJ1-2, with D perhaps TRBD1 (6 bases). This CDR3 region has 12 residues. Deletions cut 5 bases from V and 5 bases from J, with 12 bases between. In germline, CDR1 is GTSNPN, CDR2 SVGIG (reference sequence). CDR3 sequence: CAWLLRGYGYTF. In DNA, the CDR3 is TGTGCCTGGCTCCTTAGGGGGTATGGCTACACCTTC.

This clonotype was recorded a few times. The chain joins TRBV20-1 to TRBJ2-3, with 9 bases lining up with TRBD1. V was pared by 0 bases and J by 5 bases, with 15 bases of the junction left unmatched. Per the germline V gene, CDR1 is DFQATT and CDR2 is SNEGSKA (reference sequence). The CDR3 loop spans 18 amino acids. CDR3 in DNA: TGCAGTGCTAGAGAAGGACAGGGGAGGGGGGTTTGGGGAGATACGCAGTATTTT. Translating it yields CSAREGQGRGVWGDTQYF.

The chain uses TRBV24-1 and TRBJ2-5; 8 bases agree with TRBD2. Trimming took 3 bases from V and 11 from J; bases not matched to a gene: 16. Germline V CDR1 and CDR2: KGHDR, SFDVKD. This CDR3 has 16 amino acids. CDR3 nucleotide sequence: TGTGCCACCAGTGATAACCTAGCGGGTCTTTACAATGAGCAGTACTTC. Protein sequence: CATSDNLAGLYNEQYF.

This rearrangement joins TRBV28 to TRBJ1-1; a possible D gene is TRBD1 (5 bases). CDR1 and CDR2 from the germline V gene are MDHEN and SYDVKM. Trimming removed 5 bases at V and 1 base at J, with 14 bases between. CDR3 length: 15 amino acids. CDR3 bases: TGTGCCAGCAGTCCCCGGTGGGGGAGGAACACTGAAGCTTTCTTT. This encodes CASSPRWGRNTEAFF.